These 15 T cell receptor beta chains were sequenced from one sample in a study of T-cell reconstitution after alpha-beta-depleted transplantation in children. A library of TCRbeta sequences, prepared with unique molecular identifiers, was generated. One entry per CDR3 protein, called by TCRdb with MiXCR from the PCR reads. The table records about 400,000 distinct CDR3 sequences, 13% of them present only once. This sample comprised PBMCs, obtained from the stem cell graft. The receptors stem from a human donor who donated a stem cell graft to a child with Fanconi anemia.

The chain couples TRBV5-6 to TRBJ2-1; D unclear. V lost 5 bases and J lost 10, with 16 bases in between. The germline gives CDR1 SGHDT, CDR2 YYEEEE. The CDR3 is 13 residues long. Here the CDR3 reads CASRPGSDPEQFF. CDR3 nucleotides: TGTGCCAGCAGGCCCGGATCGGACCCAGAGCAGTTCTTC.

This clonotype was seen a handful of times. The chain couples TRBV7-9 to TRBJ1-2; D not certain. CDR1 is SEHNR and CDR2 is FQNEAQ in the germline V gene (reference sequence). V lost 1 base and J 5 bases, leaving 11 bases between the germline ends. CDR3 length: 14 amino acids. The CDR3 sequence is CASSLGSSGYGYTF. The CDR3 DNA is TGTGCCAGCAGCTTAGGAAGTTCGGGGTATGGCTACACCTTC.

This chain links TRBV12-3 or TRBV12-4 with TRBJ2-1; D might be TRBD2 (7 bases). Trimming pared 2 bases from V and 8 bases from J, leaving 13 bases between. CDR3 length: 14 residues. The CDR3 coding sequence is TGTGCCAGCAGTTTAAGGGGGGGGAACGATGAGCAGTTCTTC. Amino acid sequence: CASSLRGGNDEQFF.

This clonotype was observed a few times. The rearrangement links TRBV19 to TRBJ1-5; 7 bases line up with TRBD1. The germline V gene encodes CDR1 LNHDA and CDR2 SQIVND (reference sequence). This CDR3 spans 15 amino acids. The junction had 9 bases not matched to a gene; V was cut back by 4 bases and J by 6 bases. The CDR3 nucleotides read TGTGCCAGTAGTACAGACAGGGCTGGCCGTCAGCCCCAGCATTTT. It encodes CASSTDRAGRQPQHF.

This clonotype has ten or more counts. The gene calls are TRBV11-1 and TRBJ1-4; no reliable D call. The CDR3 extends over 19 amino acids. Trimming took off 5 bases at V and 0 bases at J, with 22 bases between the two ends. CDR1 is SGHAT, CDR2 FQDESV, per germline (reference sequence). The CDR3 spells CASSPLPDLAAATNEKLFF. CDR3 nucleotide sequence: TGTGCCAGCAGCCCCCTCCCGGATCTTGCAGCTGCAACTAATGAAAAACTGTTTTTT.

This clonotype was seen repeatedly, ten times or more. This chain joins TRBV10-2 and TRBJ2-1, with D unresolved. V dropped 4 bases and J dropped 5 bases, with 9 bases sitting between them. CDR3 length equals 13 residues. The germline V gene has CDR1 WSHSY and CDR2 SAAADI. CDR3 region: CASSVERDNEQFF. CDR3 nucleotide sequence: TGCGCCAGCAGTGTTGAAAGGGACAATGAGCAGTTCTTC.

This clonotype came up a few times. The chain links TRBV20-1 to TRBJ2-2; D unresolved. Germline loops: CDR1 DFQATT, CDR2 SNEGSKA (reference sequence). The CDR3 has 14 amino acids. The germline V and J ends were trimmed by 0 bases and 2 bases, with 7 bases remaining between them. CDR3 DNA sequence: TGCAGTGCTAGAGACAGCTTTAACACCGGGGAGCTGTTTTTT. It codes for CSARDSFNTGELFF.

This clonotype was seen repeatedly, ten times or more. This chain joins TRBV7-2 and TRBJ2-5; the match to TRBD2 covers 14 bases. The CDR3 has 17 amino acids. The germline CDR1 and CDR2 sequences are SGHTA and FQGNSA. V dropped 8 bases and J dropped 5; count of bases not matched to a gene: 13. DNA of the CDR3: TGTGCCAGCTGTCCCGGGACTAGCGGGGGAGTCTGGGAGACCCAGTACTTC. Translation: CASCPGTSGGVWETQYF.

This clonotype was seen a handful of times. The chain links TRBV30 to TRBJ2-1; TRBD1 agrees at 7 bases. Germline values: CDR1 GTSNPN, CDR2 SVGIG (reference sequence). Unmatched junction bases numbered 13, after V lost 0 bases and J lost 8 bases. The CDR3 is made up of 16 amino acids. CDR3 protein: CAWSVSTGSLVDEQFF. CDR3 DNA: TGTGCCTGGAGTGTCTCGACAGGGAGCCTTGTCGATGAGCAGTTCTTC.

CDR3 bases: TGTGCCAGCAGTGGGGGAAAGTCCCTCGGAGGAGAGACCCAGTACTTC. Translating gives CASSGGKSLGGETQYF. The chain combines TRBV2 with TRBJ2-5, with D possibly TRBD2 on 5 matching bases. Trimming took 4 bases from V and 4 from J, leaving 19 bases between them. Germline CDR1 SNHLY, CDR2 FYNNEI. This CDR3 region has 16 residues.

This clonotype showed up many times. The V call is TRBV5-1, the J call TRBJ2-7; D may correspond to TRBD1 or TRBD2 (5 bases each). Per the germline V gene, CDR1 is SGHRS and CDR2 is YFSETQ. The CDR3 covers 15 residues. Trimming took 1 base from V and 0 from J, leaving 11 bases between them. CDR3 sequence: CASSLSGTRSYEQYF. For the CDR3, the DNA is TGCGCCAGCAGCTTGAGTGGGACCCGCTCCTACGAGCAGTACTTC.

In this sample, this clonotype turned up a few times. The gene calls are TRBV20-1 and TRBJ2-2; 11 nucleotides match TRBD2. CDR3 length: 13 amino acids. Germline CDR1 and CDR2: DFQATT and SNEGSKA (reference sequence). V lost 8 bases to trimming and J lost 5 bases; unmatched junction nucleotides: 4. Here the CDR3 reads CSCTSGGTGELFF. The CDR3 nucleotides read TGCAGTTGTACTAGCGGGGGTACCGGGGAGCTGTTTTTT.

This clonotype was observed at least ten times. The gene calls are TRBV5-1 and TRBJ1-2; no reliable D call. The CDR3 has 14 residues. CDR1 SGHRS and CDR2 YFSETQ come from the germline V gene. V was clipped by 0 bases and J by 1 base, with 7 bases between them. CDR3: CASSLDSLNYGYTF. In DNA form, the CDR3 reads TGCGCCAGCAGCTTGGACAGCCTTAACTATGGCTACACCTTC.

This clonotype was seen repeatedly, ten times or more. This rearrangement joins TRBV12-3 or TRBV12-4 to TRBJ2-1; 7 bases agree with TRBD2. Unmatched junction bases numbered 4, after V lost 2 bases and J lost 9 bases. This CDR3 has 13 amino acids. The CDR3: CASSLRPSGEQFF. Here the CDR3 DNA reads TGTGCCAGCAGTTTAAGGCCTAGCGGTGAGCAGTTCTTC.

The chain employs TRBV2 and TRBJ2-7; D perhaps matches TRBD1 (5 bases). Trimming cost V 7 bases and J 3 bases, with 7 bases left between them. Germline V gene lookup returns CDR1 SNHLY and CDR2 FYNNEI. The length of the CDR3 is 11 residues. The CDR3 DNA sequence: TGTGCCAGCAAGACAGACTACGAGCAGTACGTC. Amino acid sequence: CASKTDYEQYV.